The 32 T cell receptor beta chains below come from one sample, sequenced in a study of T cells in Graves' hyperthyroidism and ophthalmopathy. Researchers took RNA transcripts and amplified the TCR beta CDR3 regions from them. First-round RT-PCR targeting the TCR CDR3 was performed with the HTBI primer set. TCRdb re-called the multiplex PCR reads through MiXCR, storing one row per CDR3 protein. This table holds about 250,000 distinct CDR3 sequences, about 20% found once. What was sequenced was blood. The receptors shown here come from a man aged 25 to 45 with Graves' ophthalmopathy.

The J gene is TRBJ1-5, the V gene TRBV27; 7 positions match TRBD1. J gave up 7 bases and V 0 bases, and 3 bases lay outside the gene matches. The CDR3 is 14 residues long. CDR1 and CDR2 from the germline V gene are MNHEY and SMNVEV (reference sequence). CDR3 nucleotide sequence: TGTGCCAGCAGTTTATCAGACAGGGACCAGCCCCAGCATTTT. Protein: CASSLSDRDQPQHF.

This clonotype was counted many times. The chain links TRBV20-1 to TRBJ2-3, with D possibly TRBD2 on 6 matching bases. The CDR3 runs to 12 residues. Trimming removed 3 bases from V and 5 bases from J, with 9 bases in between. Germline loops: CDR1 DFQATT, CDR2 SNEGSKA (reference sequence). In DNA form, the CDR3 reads TGCAGTGCTAGCGGGAGTGGAGATACGCAGTATTTT. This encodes CSASGSGDTQYF.

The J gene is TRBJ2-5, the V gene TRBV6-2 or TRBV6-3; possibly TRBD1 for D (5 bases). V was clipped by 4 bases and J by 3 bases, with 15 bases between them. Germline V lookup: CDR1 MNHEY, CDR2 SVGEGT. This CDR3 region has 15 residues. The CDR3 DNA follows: TGTGCCAGCAGTTCCCATGGGGCAGGGAAAGAGACCCAGTACTTC. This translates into CASSSHGAGKETQYF.

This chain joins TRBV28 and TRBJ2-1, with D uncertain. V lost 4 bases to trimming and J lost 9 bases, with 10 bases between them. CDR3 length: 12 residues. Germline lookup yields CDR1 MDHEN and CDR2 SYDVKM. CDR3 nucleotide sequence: TGTGCCAGCAGTTGGTTGACAACTGAGCAGTTCTTC. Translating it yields CASSWLTTEQFF. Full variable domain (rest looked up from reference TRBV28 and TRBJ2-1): DVKVTQSSRYLVKRTGEKVFLECVQDMDHENMFWYRQDPGLGLRLIYFSYDVKMKEKGDIPEGYSVSREKKERFSLILESASTNQTSMYLCASSWLTTEQFFGPGTRLTVL.

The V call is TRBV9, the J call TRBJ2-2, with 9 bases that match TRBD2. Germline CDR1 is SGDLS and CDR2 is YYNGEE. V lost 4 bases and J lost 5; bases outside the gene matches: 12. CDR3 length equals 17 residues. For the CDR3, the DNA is TGTGCCAGCAGCACAGGACTAGCGTCTTTCGATACCGGGGAGCTGTTTTTT. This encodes CASSTGLASFDTGELFF.

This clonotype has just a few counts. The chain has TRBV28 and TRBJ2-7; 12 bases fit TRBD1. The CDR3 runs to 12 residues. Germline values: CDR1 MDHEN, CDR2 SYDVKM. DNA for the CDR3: TGTTCCAAGGGACAGGGGGCATACGAGCAGTACTTC. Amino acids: CSKGQGAYEQYF.

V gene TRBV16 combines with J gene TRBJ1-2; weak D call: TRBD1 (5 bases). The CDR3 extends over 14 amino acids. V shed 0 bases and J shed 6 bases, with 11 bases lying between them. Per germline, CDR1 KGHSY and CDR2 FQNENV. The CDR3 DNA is TGTGCCAGCAGCCAATCAGCAGGGTCGGATGGCTACACCTTC. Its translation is CASSQSAGSDGYTF.

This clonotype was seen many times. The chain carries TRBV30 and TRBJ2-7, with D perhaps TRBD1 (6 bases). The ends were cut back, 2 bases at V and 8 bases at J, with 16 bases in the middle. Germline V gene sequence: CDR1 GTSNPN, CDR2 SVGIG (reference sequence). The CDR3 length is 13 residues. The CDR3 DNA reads TGTGCCTGGAGTCAGGGGATGGATTCCAAGCAGTACTTC. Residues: CAWSQGMDSKQYF.

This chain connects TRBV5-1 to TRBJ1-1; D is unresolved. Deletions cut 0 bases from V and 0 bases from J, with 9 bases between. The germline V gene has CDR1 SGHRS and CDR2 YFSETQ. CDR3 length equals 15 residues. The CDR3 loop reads CASSLEEAVNTEAFF. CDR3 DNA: TGCGCCAGCAGCTTGGAGGAGGCTGTGAACACTGAAGCTTTCTTT.

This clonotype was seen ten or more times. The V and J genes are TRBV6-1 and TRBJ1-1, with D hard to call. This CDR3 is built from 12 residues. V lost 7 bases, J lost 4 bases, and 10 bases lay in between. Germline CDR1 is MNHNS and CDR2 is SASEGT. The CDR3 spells CASKTAGTEAFF. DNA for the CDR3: TGTGCCAGCAAAACAGCGGGCACTGAAGCTTTCTTT.

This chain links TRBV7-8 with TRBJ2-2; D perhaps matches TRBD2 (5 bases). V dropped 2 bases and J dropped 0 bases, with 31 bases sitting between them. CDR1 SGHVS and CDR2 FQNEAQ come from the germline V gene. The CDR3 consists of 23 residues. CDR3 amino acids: CASSLSSSVRRRLEFANTGELFF. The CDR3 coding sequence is TGTGCCAGCAGCTTAAGTAGTAGCGTGAGGAGGAGGCTCGAGTTCGCGAACACCGGGGAGCTGTTTTTT.

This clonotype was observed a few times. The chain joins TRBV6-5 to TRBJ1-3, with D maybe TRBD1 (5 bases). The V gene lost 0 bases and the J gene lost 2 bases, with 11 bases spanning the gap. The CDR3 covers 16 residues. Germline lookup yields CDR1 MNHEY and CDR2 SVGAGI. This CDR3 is CASSYSWGWAGNTIYF. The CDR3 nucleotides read TGTGCCAGCAGTTACTCATGGGGGTGGGCTGGAAACACCATATATTTT.

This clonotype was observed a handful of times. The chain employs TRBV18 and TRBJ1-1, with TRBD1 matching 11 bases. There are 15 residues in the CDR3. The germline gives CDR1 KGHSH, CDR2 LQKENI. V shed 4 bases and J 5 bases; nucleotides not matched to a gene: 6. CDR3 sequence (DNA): TGTGCCAGCTCACACAGACGGGACAGGGGGACTGAAGCTTTCTTT. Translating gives CASSHRRDRGTEAFF.

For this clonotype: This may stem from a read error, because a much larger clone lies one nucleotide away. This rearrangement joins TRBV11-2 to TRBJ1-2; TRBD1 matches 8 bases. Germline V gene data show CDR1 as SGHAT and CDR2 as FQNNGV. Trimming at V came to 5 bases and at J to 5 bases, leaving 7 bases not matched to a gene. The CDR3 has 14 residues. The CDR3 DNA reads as TGTGCCAGCAGCGCCGCCCGACAGGGGTATGGCTACACCTTC. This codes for CASSAARQGYGYTF.

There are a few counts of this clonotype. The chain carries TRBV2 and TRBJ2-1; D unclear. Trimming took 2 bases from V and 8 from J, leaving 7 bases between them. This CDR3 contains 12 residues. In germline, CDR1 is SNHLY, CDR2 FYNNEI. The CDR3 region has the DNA TGTGCCAGCAGTGAACTGAGCGATGAGCAGTTCTTC. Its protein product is CASSELSDEQFF.

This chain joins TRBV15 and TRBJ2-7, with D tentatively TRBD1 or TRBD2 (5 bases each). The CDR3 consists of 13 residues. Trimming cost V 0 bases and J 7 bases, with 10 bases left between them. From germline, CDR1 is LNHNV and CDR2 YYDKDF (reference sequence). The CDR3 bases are TGTGCCACCAGCAGAGATGAGGGGTTTGAGCAGTACTTC. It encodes CATSRDEGFEQYF. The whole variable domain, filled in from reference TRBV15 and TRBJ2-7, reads DAMVIQNPRYQVTQFGKPVTLSCSQTLNHNVMYWYQQKSSQAPKLLFHYYDKDFNNEADTPDNFQSRRPNTSFCFLDIRSPGLGDTAMYLCATSRDEGFEQYFGPGTRLTVT.

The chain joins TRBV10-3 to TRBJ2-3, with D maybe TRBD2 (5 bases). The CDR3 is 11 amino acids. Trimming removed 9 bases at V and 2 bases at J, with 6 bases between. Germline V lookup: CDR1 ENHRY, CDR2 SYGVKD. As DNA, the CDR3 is TGTGCCATGGGAGTCACAGATACGCAGTATTTT. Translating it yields CAMGVTDTQYF.

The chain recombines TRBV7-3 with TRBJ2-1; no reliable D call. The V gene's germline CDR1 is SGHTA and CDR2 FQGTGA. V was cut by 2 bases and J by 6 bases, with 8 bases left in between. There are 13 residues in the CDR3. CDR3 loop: CASSLFGGNEQFF. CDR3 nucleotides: TGTGCCAGCAGCTTATTTGGTGGCAATGAGCAGTTCTTC.

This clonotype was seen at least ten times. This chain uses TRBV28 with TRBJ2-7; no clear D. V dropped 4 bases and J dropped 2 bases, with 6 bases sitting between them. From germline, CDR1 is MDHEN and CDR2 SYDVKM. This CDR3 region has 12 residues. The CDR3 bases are TGTGCCAGCAGTTCCCCTGCCTACGAGCAGTACTTC. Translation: CASSSPAYEQYF.

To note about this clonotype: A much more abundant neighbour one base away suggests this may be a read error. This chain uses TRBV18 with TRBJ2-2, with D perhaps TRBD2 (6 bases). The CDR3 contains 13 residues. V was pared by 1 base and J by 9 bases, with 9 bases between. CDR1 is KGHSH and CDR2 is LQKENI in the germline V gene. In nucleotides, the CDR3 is TGTGCCAGCTCACCACGGGAGGCCAGGGAGCTGTTTTTT. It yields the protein CASSPREARELFF.

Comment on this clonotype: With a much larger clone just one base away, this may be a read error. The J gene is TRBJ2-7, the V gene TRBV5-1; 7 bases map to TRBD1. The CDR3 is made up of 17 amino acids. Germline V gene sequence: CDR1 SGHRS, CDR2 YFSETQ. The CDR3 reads CASGLVTSRDSFYEQYF. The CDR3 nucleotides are TGCGCCAGCGGCTTGGTAACCTCCCGGGACAGTTTCTACGAGCAGTACTTC.

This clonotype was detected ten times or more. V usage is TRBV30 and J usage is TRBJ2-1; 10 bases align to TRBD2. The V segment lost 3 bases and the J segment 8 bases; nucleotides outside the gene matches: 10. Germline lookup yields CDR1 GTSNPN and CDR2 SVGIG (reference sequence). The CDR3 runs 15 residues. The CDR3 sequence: CAWRPSSGSLDEQFF. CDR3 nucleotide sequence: TGTGCCTGGAGACCCTCTAGCGGGAGCCTGGATGAGCAGTTCTTC.

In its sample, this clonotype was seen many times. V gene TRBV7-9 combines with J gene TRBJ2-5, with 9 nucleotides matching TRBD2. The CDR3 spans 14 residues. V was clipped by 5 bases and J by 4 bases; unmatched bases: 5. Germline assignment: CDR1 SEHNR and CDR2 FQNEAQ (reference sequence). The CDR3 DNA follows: TGTGCCAGCAGCCTTAGCGGGAGAACAGAGACCCAGTACTTC. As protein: CASSLSGRTETQYF.

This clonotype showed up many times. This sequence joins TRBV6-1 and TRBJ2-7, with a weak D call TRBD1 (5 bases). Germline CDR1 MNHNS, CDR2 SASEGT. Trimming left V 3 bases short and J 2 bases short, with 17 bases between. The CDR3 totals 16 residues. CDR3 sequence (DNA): TGTGCCAGCAGTGATAGGGGCCAGTTGGGGACCTACGAGCAGTACTTC. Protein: CASSDRGQLGTYEQYF.

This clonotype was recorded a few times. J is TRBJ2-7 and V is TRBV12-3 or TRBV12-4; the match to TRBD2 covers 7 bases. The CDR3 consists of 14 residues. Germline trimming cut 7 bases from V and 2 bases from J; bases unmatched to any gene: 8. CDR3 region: CASTFGRAPYEQYF. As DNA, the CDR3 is TGTGCCAGCACCTTTGGGAGGGCCCCCTACGAGCAGTACTTC.

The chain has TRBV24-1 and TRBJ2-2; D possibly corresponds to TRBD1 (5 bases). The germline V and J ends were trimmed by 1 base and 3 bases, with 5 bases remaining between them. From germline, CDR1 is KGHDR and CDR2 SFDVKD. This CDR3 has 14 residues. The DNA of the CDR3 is TGTGCCACCAGTGATTTCAGGGACACCGGGGAGCTGTTTTTT. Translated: CATSDFRDTGELFF.

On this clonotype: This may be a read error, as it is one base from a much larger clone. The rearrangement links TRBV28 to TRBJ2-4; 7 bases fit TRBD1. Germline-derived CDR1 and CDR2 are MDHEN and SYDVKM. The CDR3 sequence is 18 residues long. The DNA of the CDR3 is TGTGCCAGCGGTTTCGGGGCCCAGGGGGAACTGGCCAAAAACATTCAGTACTTC. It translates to CASGFGAQGELAKNIQYF.

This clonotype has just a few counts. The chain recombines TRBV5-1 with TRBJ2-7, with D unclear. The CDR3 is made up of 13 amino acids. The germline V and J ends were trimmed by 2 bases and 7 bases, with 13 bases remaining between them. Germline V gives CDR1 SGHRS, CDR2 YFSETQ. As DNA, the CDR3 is TGCGCCAGCAGCTTTTGGGTTGCGTCGGAGCAGTACTTC. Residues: CASSFWVASEQYF. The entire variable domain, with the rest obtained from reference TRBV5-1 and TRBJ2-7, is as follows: KAGVTQTPRYLIKTRGQQVTLSCSPISGHRSVSWYQQTPGQGLQFLFEYFSETQRNKGNFPGRFSGRQFSNSRSEMNVSTLELGDSALYLCASSFWVASEQYFGPGTRLTVT.

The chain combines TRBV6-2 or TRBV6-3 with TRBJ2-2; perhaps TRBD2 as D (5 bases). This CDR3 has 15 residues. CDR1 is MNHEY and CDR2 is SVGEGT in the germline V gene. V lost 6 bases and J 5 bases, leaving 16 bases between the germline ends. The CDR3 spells CASRRTRSGTGELFF. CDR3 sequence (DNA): TGTGCCAGCAGACGGACTCGCTCGGGGACCGGGGAGCTGTTTTTT.

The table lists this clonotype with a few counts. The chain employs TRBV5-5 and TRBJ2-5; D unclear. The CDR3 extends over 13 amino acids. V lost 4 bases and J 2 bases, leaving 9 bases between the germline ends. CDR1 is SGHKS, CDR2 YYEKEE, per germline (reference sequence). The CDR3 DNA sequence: TGTGCCAGCAGCCCGGCTCGGCAAGAGACCCAGTACTTC. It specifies CASSPARQETQYF. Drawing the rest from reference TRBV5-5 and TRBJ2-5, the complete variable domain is DAGVTQSPTHLIKTRGQQVTLRCSPISGHKSVSWYQQVLGQGPQFIFQYYEKEERGRGNFPDRFSARQFPNYSSELNVNALLLGDSALYLCASSPARQETQYFGPGTRLLVL.

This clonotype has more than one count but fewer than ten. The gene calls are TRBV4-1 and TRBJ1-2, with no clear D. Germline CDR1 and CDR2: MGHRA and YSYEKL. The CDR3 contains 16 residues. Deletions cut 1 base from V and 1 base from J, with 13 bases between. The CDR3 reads CASSQALTKGNYGYTF. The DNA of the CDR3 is TGCGCCAGCAGCCAAGCCCTTACGAAGGGTAACTATGGCTACACCTTC.

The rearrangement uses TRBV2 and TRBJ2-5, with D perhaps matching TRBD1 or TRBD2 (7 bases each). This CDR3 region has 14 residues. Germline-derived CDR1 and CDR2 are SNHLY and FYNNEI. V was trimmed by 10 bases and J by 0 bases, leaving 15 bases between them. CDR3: CAIRQGGYQETQYF. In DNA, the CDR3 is TGTGCCATACGACAGGGAGGGTACCAAGAGACCCAGTACTTC.